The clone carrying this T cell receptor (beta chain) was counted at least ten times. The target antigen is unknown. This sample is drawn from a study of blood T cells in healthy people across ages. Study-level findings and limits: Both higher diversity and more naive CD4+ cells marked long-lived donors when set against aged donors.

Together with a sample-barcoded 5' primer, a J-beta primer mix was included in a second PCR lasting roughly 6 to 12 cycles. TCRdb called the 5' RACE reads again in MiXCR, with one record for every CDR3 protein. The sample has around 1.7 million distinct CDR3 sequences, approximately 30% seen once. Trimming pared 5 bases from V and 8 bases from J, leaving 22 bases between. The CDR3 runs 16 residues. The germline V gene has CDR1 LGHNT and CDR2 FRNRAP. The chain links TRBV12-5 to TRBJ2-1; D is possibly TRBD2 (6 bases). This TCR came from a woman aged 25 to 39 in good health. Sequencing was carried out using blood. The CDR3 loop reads CASGLGGGNPEYEQFF. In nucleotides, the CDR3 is TGTGCTAGTGGTCTAGGTGGAGGGAACCCCGAGTATGAGCAGTTCTTC.